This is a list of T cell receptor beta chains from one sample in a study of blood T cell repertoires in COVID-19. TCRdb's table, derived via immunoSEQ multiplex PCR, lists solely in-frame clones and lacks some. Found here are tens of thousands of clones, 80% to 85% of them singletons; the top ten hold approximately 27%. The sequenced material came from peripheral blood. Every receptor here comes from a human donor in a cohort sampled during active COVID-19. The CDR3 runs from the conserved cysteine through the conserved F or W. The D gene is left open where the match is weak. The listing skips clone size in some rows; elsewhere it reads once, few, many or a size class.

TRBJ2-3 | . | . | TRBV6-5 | CASSYSSSGERDTQYF | TGTGCCAGCAGTTACTCGAGCTCAGGGGAGAGGGATACGCAGTATTTT
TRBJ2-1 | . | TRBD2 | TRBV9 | CASSVGGGAGNEQFF | TGTGCCAGCAGCGTGGGCGGGGGGGCTGGCAATGAGCAGTTCTTC
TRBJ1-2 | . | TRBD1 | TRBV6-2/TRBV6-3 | CASSYIGQGNYGYTF | TGTGCCAGCAGTTATATAGGACAGGGGAACTATGGCTACACCTTC
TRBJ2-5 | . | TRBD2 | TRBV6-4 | CASSDPRGGSFSSQETQYF | TGTGCCAGCAGTGACCCCCGGGGGGGTTCCTTTTCGAGTCAAGAGACCCAGTACTTC
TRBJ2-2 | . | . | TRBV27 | CASSPFNTGELFF | TGTGCCAGCAGTCCATTTAACACCGGGGAGCTGTTTTTT
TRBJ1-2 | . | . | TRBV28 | CASSNPPAGNYGYTF | TGTGCCAGCAGTAACCCCCCGGCGGGGAACTATGGCTACACCTTC
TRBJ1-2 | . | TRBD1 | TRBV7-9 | CASSSRTGGYGYTF | TGTGCCAGCAGCTCCCGGACAGGGGGCTATGGCTACACCTTC
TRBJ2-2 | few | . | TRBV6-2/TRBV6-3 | CASSYRGNTGELFF | TGTGCCAGCAGTTACCGGGGGAACACCGGGGAGCTGTTTTTT
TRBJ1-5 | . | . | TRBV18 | CASSPAGNQPQHF | TGTGCCAGCTCACCAGCGGGGAATCAGCCCCAGCATTTT
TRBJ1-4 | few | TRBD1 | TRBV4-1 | CASSQPTGASEKLFF | TGCGCCAGCAGCCAGCCGACAGGGGCGAGCGAAAAACTGTTTTTT
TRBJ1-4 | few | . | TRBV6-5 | CASLDRRTNEKLFF | TGTGCCAGCTTAGACAGGAGAACTAATGAAAAACTGTTTTTT
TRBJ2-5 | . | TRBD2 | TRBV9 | CASSVGGSGGLQETQYF | TGTGCCAGCAGCGTAGGAGGAAGCGGGGGGTTGCAAGAGACCCAGTACTTC
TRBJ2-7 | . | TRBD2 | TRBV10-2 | CASSEFLAGGQYEQYF | TGCGCCAGCAGTGAGTTCCTAGCGGGGGGGCAGTACGAGCAGTACTTC
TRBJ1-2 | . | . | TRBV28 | CATTGSPNYGYTF | TGTGCCACTACCGGGTCTCCTAACTATGGCTACACCTTC
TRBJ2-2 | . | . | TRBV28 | CASRNKAGGNTGELFF | TGTGCCAGCAGGAATAAGGCGGGTGGTAACACCGGGGAGCTGTTTTTT
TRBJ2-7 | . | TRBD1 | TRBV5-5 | CASSLGTGTYEQYF | TGTGCCAGCAGCTTAGGGACAGGGACGTACGAGCAATACTTC
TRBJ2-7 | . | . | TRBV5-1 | CASSLVQETYEQYF | TGCGCCAGCAGCTTGGTTCAGGAAACCTACGAGCAGTACTTC
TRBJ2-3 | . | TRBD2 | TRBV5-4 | CASSLAGVLTDTQYF | TGTGCCAGCAGCTTAGCGGGAGTACTCACAGATACGCAGTATTTT
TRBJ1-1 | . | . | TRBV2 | CASSGVGGAEAFF | TGTGCCAGCAGTGGGGTGGGGGGAGCTGAAGCTTTCTTT
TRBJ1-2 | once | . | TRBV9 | CASSVEEELYGYTF | TGTGCCAGCAGCGTAGAAGAGGAGCTCTATGGCTACACCTTC
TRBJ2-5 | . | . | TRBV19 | CASSRGTPQETQYF | TGTGCCAGTAGTAGGGGGACACCTCAAGAGACCCAGTACTTC
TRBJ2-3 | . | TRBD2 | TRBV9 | CASSVGLAGFTDTQYF | TGTGCCAGCAGCGTAGGCCTAGCGGGATTCACAGATACGCAGTATTTT
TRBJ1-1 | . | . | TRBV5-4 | CASSQTGTKNTEAFF | TGTGCCAGCAGCCAGACCGGGACAAAGAACACTGAAGCTTTCTTT
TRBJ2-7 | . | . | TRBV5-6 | CASSLSPGSYEQYF | TGTGCCAGCAGCTTAAGTCCAGGCTCCTACGAGCAGTACTTC
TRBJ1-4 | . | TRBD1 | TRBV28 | CASSGGFNEKLFF | TGTGCCAGCTCAGGGGGATTTAATGAAAAACTGTTTTTT
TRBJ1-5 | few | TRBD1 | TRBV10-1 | CASSDWGQGEHF | TGCGCCAGCAGTGATTGGGGGCAGGGGGAGCATTTT
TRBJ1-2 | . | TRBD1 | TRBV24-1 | CATSDGPGGGGYTF | TGTGCCACCAGTGATGGGCCAGGGGGAGGTGGCTACACCTTC
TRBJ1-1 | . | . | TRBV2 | CASSARTANTEAFF | TGTGCCAGCAGTGCCCGGACAGCGAACACTGAAGCTTTCTTT